The T cell receptor (beta chain) described here comes from a study of blood T cell repertoires in COVID-19. Libraries were prepared by immunoSEQ multiplex PCR; TCRdb keeps only in-frame clonotypes and omits some of them. Among 120,000 to 150,000 clones, approximately 86% were seen once, and the ten largest hold 4%. J lost 2 bases, V lost 5 bases, and 5 bases had no gene match. The V gene's germline CDR1 is MNHEY and CDR2 SMNVEV (reference sequence). The CDR3 spans 16 residues. Material for sequencing was PBMCs or T cells enriched from blood (not recorded which). The sequence was obtained from a woman aged 40-49 years who had been exposed to COVID-19. The rearrangement joins TRBV27 to TRBJ2-1; 11 positions agree with TRBD2. CDR3 sequence reads: CASSRGLAGAYNEQFF. The CDR3 nucleotides are TGTGCCAGCAGTCGAGGACTAGCGGGCGCCTACAATGAGCAGTTCTTC.